One sample yielded the 21 T cell receptor beta chains listed below, sequenced in a study of blood T cell repertoires in COVID-19. Using immunoSEQ multiplex PCR, the repertoire was profiled, and TCRdb retains in-frame clones only, with some absent. The sample holds fewer than 150,000 clones, around 85% seen once. The sample consisted of peripheral blood. The receptors here all came from a woman aged 45-59 years who had recovered from COVID-19.

The chain has TRBV7-2 and TRBJ2-7; no firm D call. V lost 5 bases and J lost 2, with 10 bases in between. The CDR3 runs to 13 residues. Germline lookup yields CDR1 SGHTA and CDR2 FQGNSA. In DNA, the CDR3 is TGTGCCAGCAGCCATAGAGAAGCCTACGAGCAGTACTTC. As protein: CASSHREAYEQYF.

CDR3 sequence reads: CAWSAQYEQYF. In DNA form, the CDR3 reads TGTGCCTGGAGTGCGCAGTACGAGCAGTACTTC. This chain connects TRBV30 to TRBJ2-7; unclear D gene. The CDR3 contains 11 residues. Germline lookup yields CDR1 GTSNPN and CDR2 SVGIG (reference sequence). The V and J ends lost 1 base and 4 bases respectively, with 5 bases between them.

The chain combines TRBV11-3 with TRBJ2-7; TRBD2 aligns across 10 bases. The CDR3 contains 15 residues. The junction had 5 bases not matched to a gene; V was cut back by 5 bases and J by 1 base. CDR1 is SGHNT and CDR2 is YENEEA in the germline V gene. For the CDR3, the DNA is TGTGCCAGCAGCCCTAGCGGGAGTAGGTCCTACGAGCAGTACTTC. Its translation: CASSPSGSRSYEQYF.

The CDR3 DNA reads TGTGCCAGCGCCCAGGACTCCTACGAGCAGTACTTC. This sequence encodes CASAQDSYEQYF. This chain links TRBV27 with TRBJ2-7; D is ambiguous. Germline CDR1 MNHEY, CDR2 SMNVEV (reference sequence). The CDR3 contains 12 residues. Trimming removed 8 bases from V and 0 bases from J, with 8 bases in between.

The chain combines TRBV7-2 with TRBJ2-5; tentative D call: TRBD1 (6 bases). The CDR3 spans 13 residues. Deletions cut 5 bases from V and 6 bases from J, with 13 bases between. Germline V gene lookup returns CDR1 SGHTA and CDR2 FQGNSA. The DNA of the CDR3 is TGTGCCAGCAGCCAATACAGGGTACAGACCCAGTACTTC. Translating gives CASSQYRVQTQYF.

This clone was observed a few times. The chain links TRBV19 to TRBJ1-5, with 8 bases lining up with TRBD1. The length of the CDR3 is 15 residues. V shed 1 base, J shed 6 bases, and the junction held 5 bases outside the gene matches. Germline V gene sequence: CDR1 LNHDA, CDR2 SQIVND (reference sequence). The CDR3 coding sequence is TGTGCCAGTAGTATAGCACCGGACAGGGCTCAGCCCCAGCATTTT. Its translation: CASSIAPDRAQPQHF.

This clone was observed a single time. The chain recombines TRBV11-3 with TRBJ2-7; 8 bases agree with TRBD2. J lost 3 bases, V lost 0 bases, and 13 bases had no gene match. CDR3 length: 18 residues. The germline CDR1 and CDR2 sequences are SGHNT and YENEEA. CDR3 protein: CASSLDHHTGTSNYEQYF. In DNA form, the CDR3 reads TGTGCCAGCAGCTTAGATCATCATACCGGGACTAGTAACTACGAGCAGTACTTC.

The CDR3: CASSVAQGETTGELFF. As DNA, the CDR3 is TGTGCCAGCAGCGTAGCTCAAGGGGAAACCACCGGGGAGCTGTTTTTT. This chain uses TRBV9 with TRBJ2-2; D might be TRBD1 (5 bases). The CDR3 has 16 residues. The V end was cut by 0 bases, the J end by 4 bases, with 13 bases between. In germline, CDR1 is SGDLS, CDR2 YYNGEE.

V is TRBV5-1 and J is TRBJ2-1, with 8 bases matching TRBD1. This CDR3 spans 15 amino acids. V shed 0 bases, J shed 5 bases, and the junction held 4 bases outside the gene matches. Germline CDR1 reads SGHRS; CDR2 reads YFSETQ. CDR3 nucleotides: TGCGCCAGCAGCTTGGGTGGACAGGGTAACAATGAGCAGTTCTTC. Protein: CASSLGGQGNNEQFF.

The chain couples TRBV11-3 to TRBJ2-3, with D perhaps matching TRBD2 (6 bases). The V gene lost 4 bases and the J gene lost 0 bases, with 11 bases spanning the gap. This CDR3 contains 15 residues. Germline loops: CDR1 SGHNT, CDR2 YENEEA. DNA of the CDR3: TGTGCCAGCAGCTCTTCGGCGGGGAGCACAGATACGCAGTATTTT. As protein: CASSSSAGSTDTQYF.

This chain joins TRBV19 and TRBJ1-1, with 10 bases that match TRBD1. CDR1 and CDR2 (germline): LNHDA, SQIVND (reference sequence). CDR3 length equals 13 residues. V was pared by 7 bases and J by 9 bases, with 8 bases of the junction left unmatched. CDR3 region: CASKYPGQGKAFF. In nucleotides, the CDR3 is TGTGCCAGTAAATACCCGGGACAGGGGAAAGCTTTCTTT. Supplemented by reference TRBV19 and TRBJ1-1, the full variable domain reads DGGITQSPKYLFRKEGQNVTLSCEQNLNHDAMYWYRQDPGQGLRLIYYSQIVNDFQKGDIAEGYSVSREKKESFPLTVTSAQKNPTAFYLCASKYPGQGKAFFGQGTRLTVV.

This clone came up a few times. The chain couples TRBV7-8 to TRBJ1-1; D might be TRBD1 (6 bases). Germline V CDR1 and CDR2: SGHVS, FQNEAQ. There are 16 residues in the CDR3. Between the trimmed V and J ends, which lost 5 bases and 0 bases, there was a span of 16 bases. The CDR3 sequence: CASSLGGHPMNTEAFF. CDR3 nucleotides: TGTGCCAGCAGCCTAGGGGGACACCCCATGAACACTGAAGCTTTCTTT.

This clone was found a few times. V usage is TRBV29-1 and J usage is TRBJ2-2; 7 nucleotides line up with TRBD1. The CDR3 is 19 residues long. V lost 0 bases to trimming and J lost 9 bases; unmatched junction nucleotides: 22. Germline values: CDR1 SQVTM, CDR2 ANQGSEA. The CDR3 sequence is CSVEDFPGATGPKDWELFF. As DNA, the CDR3 is TGCAGCGTTGAAGATTTTCCCGGGGCGACAGGGCCCAAGGACTGGGAGCTGTTTTTT.

This chain uses TRBV29-1 with TRBJ2-3; a possible D gene is TRBD2 (5 bases). Germline V CDR1 and CDR2: SQVTM, ANQGSEA. V lost 2 bases, J lost 2 bases, and 20 bases lay in between. This CDR3 region has 17 residues. CDR3 nucleotides: TGCAGCGTTGAAAGGGTAGCGAGGCTCCCGAACACAGATACGCAGTATTTT. This encodes CSVERVARLPNTDTQYF.

The chain combines TRBV6-5 with TRBJ1-2; 8 bases map to TRBD1. Germline V gene data show CDR1 as MNHEY and CDR2 as SVGAGI. Trimming at V came to 5 bases and at J to 6 bases, leaving 11 bases not matched to a gene. The CDR3 length is 15 residues. CDR3 bases: TGTGCCAGCAGTAAGAACCAGGGGGCTTGGGATGGCTACACCTTC. This gives the protein CASSKNQGAWDGYTF.

This clone was counted once. The chain combines TRBV9 with TRBJ2-5; the D gene is possibly TRBD2 (7 bases). V was trimmed by 3 bases and J by 2 bases, leaving 14 bases between them. The germline CDR1 and CDR2 sequences are SGDLS and YYNGEE. The CDR3 is made up of 15 amino acids. The CDR3 DNA is TGTGCCAGCAGCGCCTGGAGGGGGGGGCAAGAGACCCAGTACTTC. It encodes CASSAWRGGQETQYF.

V is TRBV5-1 and J is TRBJ2-5; D is unclear. Germline CDR1 is SGHRS and CDR2 is YFSETQ. The CDR3 is made up of 14 amino acids. V lost 4 bases, J lost 1 base, and 11 bases lay in between. This CDR3 is CASSKDSVQETQYF. In DNA form, the CDR3 reads TGCGCCAGCAGCAAAGACTCGGTCCAAGAGACCCAGTACTTC.

The rearrangement links TRBV10-1 to TRBJ1-4, with 12 bases aligning to TRBD1. The V gene's germline CDR1 is WNHNN and CDR2 SYGVQD (reference sequence). V lost 6 bases, J lost 2 bases, and 13 bases stayed unmatched. This CDR3 spans 19 amino acids. In nucleotides, the CDR3 is TGCGCCAGCAGGGGCTTCCGGGACAGGGGGCTTACGACTAATGAAAAACTGTTTTTT. It is translated as CASRGFRDRGLTTNEKLFF.

The chain recombines TRBV4-1 with TRBJ2-3; 7 nucleotides line up with TRBD2. The CDR3 contains 20 residues. V gave up 4 bases and J gave up 3 bases; unmatched junction bases: 22. Germline values: CDR1 MGHRA, CDR2 YSYEKL. This CDR3 is CASSPRFGVAGPPGTDTQYF. The CDR3 coding sequence is TGCGCCAGCAGCCCAAGATTTGGAGTAGCGGGTCCCCCAGGAACAGATACGCAGTATTTT.

This chain connects TRBV10-2 to TRBJ1-5, with D maybe TRBD1 (6 bases). The CDR3 is 14 amino acids. The ends were cut back, 5 bases at V and 4 bases at J, with 12 bases in the middle. The V gene's germline CDR1 is WSHSY and CDR2 SAAADI. The CDR3 region is CASSHSRGNQPQHF. DNA for the CDR3: TGCGCCAGCAGTCATTCTAGGGGGAATCAGCCCCAGCATTTT.

This chain links TRBV2 with TRBJ1-6; 8 bases map to TRBD1. Trimming cost V 4 bases and J 7 bases; bases outside gene matches: 6. Germline V gene sequence: CDR1 SNHLY, CDR2 FYNNEI. The CDR3 loop spans 15 amino acids. CDR3 DNA: TGTGCCAGCAGTGGGCAGGGGGCCGGGAATTCACCCCTCCACTTT. This encodes CASSGQGAGNSPLHF.